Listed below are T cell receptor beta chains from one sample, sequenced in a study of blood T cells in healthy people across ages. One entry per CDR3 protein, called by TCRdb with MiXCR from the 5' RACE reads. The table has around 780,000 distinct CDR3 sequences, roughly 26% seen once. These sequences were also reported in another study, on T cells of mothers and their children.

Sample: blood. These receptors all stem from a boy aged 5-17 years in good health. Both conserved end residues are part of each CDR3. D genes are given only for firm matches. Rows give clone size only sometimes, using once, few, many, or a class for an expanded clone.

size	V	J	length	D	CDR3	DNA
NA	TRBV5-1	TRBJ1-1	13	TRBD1	CASRATGASEAFF	TGCGCCAGCAGGGCTACAGGGGCTTCCGAAGCTTTCTTT
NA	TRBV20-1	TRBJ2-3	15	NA	CSARGRGGRSDTQYF	TGCAGTGCTAGAGGGAGGGGGGGCAGGTCAGATACGCAGTATTTT
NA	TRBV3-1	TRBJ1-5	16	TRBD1	CASSQGTGGAGQPQHF	TGTGCCAGCAGCCAAGGGACAGGGGGCGCGGGACAGCCCCAGCATTTT
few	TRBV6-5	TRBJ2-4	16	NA	CASSYSHGGAKNIQYF	TGTGCCAGCAGTTACTCTCACGGGGGAGCGAAAAACATTCAGTACTTC
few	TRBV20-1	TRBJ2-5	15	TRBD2	CSATKPTSGGLEQYF	TGCAGTGCCACCAAACCCACTAGCGGGGGTCTGGAGCAGTACTTC
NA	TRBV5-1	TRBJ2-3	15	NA	CASSPGLFSTDTQYF	TGCGCCAGCAGCCCCGGATTATTTAGCACAGATACGCAGTATTTT
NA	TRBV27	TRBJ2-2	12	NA	CASGVSGGELFF	TGTGCCAGCGGAGTGTCCGGCGGGGAGCTGTTTTTT
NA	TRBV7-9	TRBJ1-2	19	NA	CASSLPGVGGTLRDYGYTF	TGTGCCAGCAGCCTTCCCGGCGTGGGGGGCACACTCCGGGACTATGGCTACACCTTC
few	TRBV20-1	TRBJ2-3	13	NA	CSARGSASDTQYF	TGCAGTGCTAGAGGCTCGGCGTCAGATACGCAGTATTTT
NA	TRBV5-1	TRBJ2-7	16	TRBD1	CASSRGPSRQGYEQYF	TGCGCCAGCAGCCGTGGACCCAGTAGACAGGGATACGAGCAGTACTTC
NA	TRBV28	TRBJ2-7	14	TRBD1	CASSLDRGLYEQYF	TGTGCCAGCAGTTTAGACAGGGGGCTTTACGAGCAGTACTTC
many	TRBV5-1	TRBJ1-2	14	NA	CASSLAAGRDGYTF	TGCGCCAGCAGCTTGGCCGCGGGGAGGGATGGCTACACCTTC
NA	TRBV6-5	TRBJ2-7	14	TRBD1	CASSYKGADYEQYF	TGTGCCAGCAGTTACAAGGGGGCAGACTACGAGCAGTACTTC
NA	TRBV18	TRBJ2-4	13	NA	CASSQGEGNIQYF	TGTGCCAGCTCACAGGGAGAAGGAAACATTCAGTACTTC
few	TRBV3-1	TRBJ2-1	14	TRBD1	CASSQKGAFGEQFF	TGTGCCAGCAGCCAAAAGGGGGCTTTCGGCGAGCAGTTCTTC
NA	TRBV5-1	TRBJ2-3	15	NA	CASSLGDVLRDTQYF	TGCGCCAGCAGCTTGGGGGACGTACTCCGAGATACGCAGTATTTT
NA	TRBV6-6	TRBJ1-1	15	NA	CASSLPPGQNTEAFF	TGTGCCAGCAGTTTACCGCCCGGGCAGAACACTGAAGCTTTCTTT
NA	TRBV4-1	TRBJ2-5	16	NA	CASSQDNARGKETQYF	TGCGCCAGCAGCCAAGACAATGCCAGAGGAAAAGAGACCCAGTACTTC
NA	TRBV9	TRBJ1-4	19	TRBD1	CASSAAGTGLSFLPEKLFF	TGTGCCAGCAGCGCCGCCGGGACAGGGCTGTCATTTTTACCTGAAAAACTGTTTTTT
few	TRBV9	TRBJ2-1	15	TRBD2	CASSPRTGGASEQFF	TGTGCCAGCAGCCCCCGCACCGGGGGGGCATCTGAGCAGTTCTTC
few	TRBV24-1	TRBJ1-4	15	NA	CATSDYRDGNEKLFF	TGTGCCACCAGTGACTACCGGGACGGAAATGAAAAACTGTTTTTT
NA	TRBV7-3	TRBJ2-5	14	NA	CAGSPGGPQETQYF	TGTGCCGGCAGCCCTGGTGGGCCGCAAGAGACCCAGTACTTC
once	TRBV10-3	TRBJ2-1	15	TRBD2	CAISFSGVRGNEQFF	TGTGCCATCAGTTTTAGCGGGGTCCGTGGGAATGAGCAGTTCTTC
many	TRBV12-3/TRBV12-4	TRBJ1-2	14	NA	CASSPGLAGYGYTF	TGTGCCAGCAGTCCCGGACTGGCCGGCTATGGCTACACCTTC
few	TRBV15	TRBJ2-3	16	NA	CATSRDRTLPANTQYF	TGTGCCACCAGCAGAGACCGAACCTTACCAGCCAATACGCAGTATTTT
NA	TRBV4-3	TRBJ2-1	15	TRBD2	CASSQGSGLGYEQFF	TGCGCCAGCAGCCAAGGTAGCGGGCTGGGGTATGAGCAGTTCTTC
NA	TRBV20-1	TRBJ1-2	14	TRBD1	CSDPRADRAPGYTF	TGCAGCGATCCTAGAGCAGACAGGGCACCTGGCTACACCTTC
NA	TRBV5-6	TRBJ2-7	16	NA	CASSSRGDSPIYEQYF	TGTGCCAGCAGCTCCCGGGGTGATAGTCCGATCTACGAGCAGTACTTC
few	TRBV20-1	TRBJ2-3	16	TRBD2	CSARLGGGSSTDTQYF	TGCAGTGCTAGATTGGGCGGGGGATCAAGCACAGATACGCAGTATTTT
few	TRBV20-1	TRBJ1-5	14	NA	CSAKIVDINQPQHF	TGCAGTGCTAAAATCGTGGATATCAATCAGCCCCAGCATTTT
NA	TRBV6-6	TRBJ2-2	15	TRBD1	CASSSTGGSSGELFF	TGTGCCAGCAGTTCCACAGGGGGCAGTTCCGGGGAGCTGTTTTTT
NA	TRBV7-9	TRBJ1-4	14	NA	CASSVDGSNEKLFF	TGTGCCAGCAGCGTGGACGGTTCGAATGAAAAACTGTTTTTT
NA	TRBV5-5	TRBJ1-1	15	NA	CASSIRGGRNTEAFF	TGTGCCAGCAGCATCAGGGGCGGAAGGAACACTGAAGCTTTCTTT
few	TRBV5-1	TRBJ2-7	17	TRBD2	CASSRSSGLAGGYEQYF	TGCGCCAGCAGCCGTTCGTCGGGACTAGCGGGCGGCTACGAGCAGTACTTC
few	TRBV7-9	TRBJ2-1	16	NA	CASSHRDRSSYNEQFF	TGTGCCAGCAGCCACCGGGACCGAAGCTCCTACAATGAGCAGTTCTTC
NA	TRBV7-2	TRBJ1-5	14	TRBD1	CASSSQGAAQPQHF	TGTGCCAGCAGCTCCCAGGGGGCTGCTCAGCCCCAGCATTTT
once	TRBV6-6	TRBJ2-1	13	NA	CASSSGSEVVQFF	TGTGCCAGCAGTTCGGGGTCCGAGGTCGTGCAGTTCTTC
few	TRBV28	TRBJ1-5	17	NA	CASTPIAAGDSNQPQHF	TGTGCCAGCACCCCAATTGCGGCAGGAGATAGCAATCAGCCCCAGCATTTT
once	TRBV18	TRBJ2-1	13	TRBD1	CASSQTGVDEQFF	TGTGCCAGCTCCCAGACAGGGGTCGATGAGCAGTTCTTC
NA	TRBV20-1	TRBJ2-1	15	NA	CSARDPDSPGNEQFF	TGCAGTGCTAGGGACCCGGACTCCCCGGGGAATGAGCAGTTCTTC
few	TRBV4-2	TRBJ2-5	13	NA	CASSRERMGTQYF	TGTGCCAGCAGCCGGGAGCGTATGGGGACCCAGTACTTC
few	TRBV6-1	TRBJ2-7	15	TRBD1	CACKYPTGGSYEQYF	TGTGCCTGCAAGTACCCGACAGGGGGTTCCTACGAGCAGTACTTC
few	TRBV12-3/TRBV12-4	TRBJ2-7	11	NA	CASKISYEQYF	TGTGCCAGCAAAATATCCTACGAGCAGTACTTC
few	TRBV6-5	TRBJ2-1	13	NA	CASSATNYNEQFF	TGTGCCAGCAGCGCTACGAACTATAATGAGCAGTTCTTC
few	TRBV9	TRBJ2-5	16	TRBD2	CASSVGLSGAGETQYF	TGTGCCAGCAGCGTAGGTTTGAGCGGGGCGGGGGAGACCCAGTACTTC